This T cell receptor beta chain was captured by sequencing in a study of blood T cell repertoires in COVID-19. On the study more broadly: Specimens from acute and convalescent COVID-19 originated in the United States, Italy and Spain. The analysed material was cDNA or gDNA that came from T cells, B-cell-depleted T cells, or PBMCs.

The CDR3 extends over 17 amino acids. V was shortened by 5 bases and J by 5 bases, with 25 bases between the two germline ends. The germline gives CDR1 MNHEY, CDR2 SMNVEV (reference sequence). Original data processing: Reference gene primer amplification in the assay estimated nucleated cell counts. Assay: immunoSEQ multiplex PCR; the TCRdb copy retains only in-frame clones and omits some. V and J calls and clone size follow that table, whereas D and trimming were derived from the DNA. The table lists some 46,000 clones, around four fifths of them singletons, with around 6.1% in the top ten. Sequencing was done on a sample of peripheral blood. This chain links TRBV27 with TRBJ2-7, with D possibly TRBD2 on 6 matching bases. The TCR originated in a woman older than 75 with acute or convalescent COVID-19. The CDR3: CASSPTDGAGRNNEQYF. CDR3 sequence (DNA): TGTGCCAGCAGTCCGACTGATGGGGCAGGGAGGAACAACGAGCAGTACTTC.